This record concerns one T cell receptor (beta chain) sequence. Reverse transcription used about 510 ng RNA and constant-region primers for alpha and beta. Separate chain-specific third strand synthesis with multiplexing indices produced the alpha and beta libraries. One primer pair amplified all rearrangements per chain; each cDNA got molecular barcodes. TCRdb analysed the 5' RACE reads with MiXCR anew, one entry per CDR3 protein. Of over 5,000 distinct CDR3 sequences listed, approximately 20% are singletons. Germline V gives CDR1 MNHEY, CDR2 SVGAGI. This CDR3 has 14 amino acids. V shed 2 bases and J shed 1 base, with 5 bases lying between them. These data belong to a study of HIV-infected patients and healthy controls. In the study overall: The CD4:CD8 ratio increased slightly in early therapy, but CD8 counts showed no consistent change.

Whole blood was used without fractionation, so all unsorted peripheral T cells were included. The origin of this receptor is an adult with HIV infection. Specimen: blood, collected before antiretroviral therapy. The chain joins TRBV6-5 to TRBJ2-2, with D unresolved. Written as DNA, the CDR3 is TGTGCCAGCAGTTACGGGGAGAACACCGGGGAGCTGTTTTTT. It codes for CASSYGENTGELFF.